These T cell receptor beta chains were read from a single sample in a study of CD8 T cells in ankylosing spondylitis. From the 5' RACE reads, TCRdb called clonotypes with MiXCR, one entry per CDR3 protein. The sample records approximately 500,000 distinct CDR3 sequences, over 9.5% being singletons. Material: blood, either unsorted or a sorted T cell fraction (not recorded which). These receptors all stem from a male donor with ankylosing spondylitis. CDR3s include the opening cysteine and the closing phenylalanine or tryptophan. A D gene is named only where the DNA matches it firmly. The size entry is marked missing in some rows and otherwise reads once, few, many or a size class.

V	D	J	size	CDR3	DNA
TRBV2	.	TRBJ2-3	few	CASSEGNRDTQYF	TGTGCCAGCAGTGAAGGTAATCGGGATACGCAGTATTTT
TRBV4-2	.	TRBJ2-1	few	CASSQDSGYYNEQFF	TGTGCCAGCAGCCAAGACAGCGGGTACTACAATGAGCAGTTCTTC
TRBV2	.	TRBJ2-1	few	CATPRAPGYNEQFF	TGTGCCACCCCGAGGGCCCCCGGATACAATGAGCAGTTCTTC
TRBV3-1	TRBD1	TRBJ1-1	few	CASSQDFYSTGVEAFF	TGTGCCAGCAGCCAAGATTTTTATTCGACAGGGGTTGAAGCTTTCTTT
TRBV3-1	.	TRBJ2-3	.	CASSQNTGISTDTQYF	TGTGCCAGCAGCCAAAATACAGGAATAAGCACAGATACGCAGTATTTT
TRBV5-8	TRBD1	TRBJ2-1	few	CASSWDRGTGNEQFF	TGTGCCAGCAGCTGGGACAGGGGAACCGGGAATGAGCAGTTCTTC
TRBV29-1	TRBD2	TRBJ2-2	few	CSAGNRPGRAGELFF	TGCAGCGCTGGGAATCGCCCAGGGAGGGCCGGGGAGCTGTTTTTT
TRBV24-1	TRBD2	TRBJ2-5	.	CATSDGGGRRETQYF	TGTGCCACCAGTGATGGCGGGGGGCGCCGGGAGACCCAGTACTTC
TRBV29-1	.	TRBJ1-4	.	CSVEGSGTQDF	TGCAGCGTTGAAGGATCCGGGACTCAGGATTTT
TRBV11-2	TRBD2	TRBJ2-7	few	CASSLDGLAGVNEQYF	TGTGCCAGCAGCTTAGATGGACTAGCGGGAGTCAACGAGCAGTACTTC
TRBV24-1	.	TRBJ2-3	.	CATSDLVPRNTQYF	TGTGCCACCAGTGACCTGGTCCCGCGGAATACGCAGTATTTT
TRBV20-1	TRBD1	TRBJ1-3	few	CSAIGQAGNTIYF	TGCAGTGCTATCGGACAGGCTGGAAACACCATATATTTT
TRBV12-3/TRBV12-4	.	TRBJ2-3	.	CASSGGPLGTDTQYF	TGTGCCAGCAGTGGGGGCCCTCTCGGCACAGATACGCAGTATTTT
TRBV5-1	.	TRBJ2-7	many	CASSLDAGAFYEQYF	TGCGCCAGCAGCTTGGATGCGGGGGCATTCTACGAGCAGTACTTC
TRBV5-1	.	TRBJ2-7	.	CASSLTPTSYEQYF	TGCGCCAGCAGCCTAACCCCAACAAGCTACGAGCAGTACTTC
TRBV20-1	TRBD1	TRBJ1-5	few	CSARHGGQTNQPQHF	TGCAGTGCTAGACACGGGGGACAGACGAATCAGCCCCAGCATTTT
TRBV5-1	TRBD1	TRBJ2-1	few	CASSLYRGQYNEQFF	TGCGCCAGCAGCTTGTACCGGGGACAGTACAATGAGCAGTTCTTC
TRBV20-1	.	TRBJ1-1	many	CSALGVLNTEAFF	TGCAGTGCACTCGGGGTTTTGAACACTGAAGCTTTCTTT
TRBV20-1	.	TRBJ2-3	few	CSARDHFTDTQYF	TGCAGTGCCCGGGATCATTTCACAGATACGCAGTATTTT
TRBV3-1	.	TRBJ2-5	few	CASEGTSFSETQYF	TGTGCCAGCGAGGGCACTAGTTTTTCAGAGACCCAGTACTTC
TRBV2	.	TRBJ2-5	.	CASRPWGPILTQYF	TGTGCCAGCAGACCGTGGGGGCCCATCTTGACCCAGTACTTC
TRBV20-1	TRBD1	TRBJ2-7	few	CSARPGQNYEQYF	TGCAGTGCTAGACCGGGACAGAATTACGAGCAGTACTTC
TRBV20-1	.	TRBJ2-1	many	CSAHSGTPYNEQFF	TGCAGTGCTCATAGCGGAACCCCCTACAATGAGCAGTTCTTC
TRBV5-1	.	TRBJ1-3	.	CASSLDGFAGNTIYF	TGCGCCAGCAGCTTGGATGGATTCGCTGGAAACACCATATATTTT
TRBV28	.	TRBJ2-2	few	CASSAPTRNTGELFF	TGTGCCAGCAGTGCGCCGACTAGGAACACCGGGGAGCTGTTTTTT
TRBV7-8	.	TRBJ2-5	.	CASSFNQGETQYF	TGTGCCAGCAGCTTTAATCAGGGAGAGACCCAGTACTTC
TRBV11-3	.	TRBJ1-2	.	CASSPEGSGDYGYTF	TGTGCCAGCAGCCCGGAGGGGAGTGGGGACTATGGCTACACCTTC
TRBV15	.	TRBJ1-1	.	CATSRDVNTEAFF	TGTGCCACCAGCAGAGATGTGAACACTGAAGCTTTCTTT
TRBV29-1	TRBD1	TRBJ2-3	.	CSVVTGDTDTQYF	TGCAGCGTCGTAACAGGGGACACAGATACGCAGTATTTT
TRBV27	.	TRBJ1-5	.	CASSLSSGWGQPQHF	TGTGCCAGCAGTTTATCCTCAGGGTGGGGACAGCCCCAGCATTTT
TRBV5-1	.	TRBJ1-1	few	CASSTSGHDTEAFF	TGCGCCAGCAGCACCTCGGGACACGACACTGAAGCTTTCTTT
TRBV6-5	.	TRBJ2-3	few	CASSYTGEGSDTQYF	TGTGCCAGCAGTTACACAGGGGAGGGGTCAGATACGCAGTATTTT
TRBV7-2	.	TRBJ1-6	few	CASSLNRATNNSPLHF	TGTGCCAGCAGCCTCAACAGGGCTACAAATAATTCACCCCTCCACTTT
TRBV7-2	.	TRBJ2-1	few	CASSISVTSYNEQFF	TGTGCCAGCAGTATCTCAGTGACGTCCTACAATGAGCAGTTCTTC
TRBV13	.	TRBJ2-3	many	CASSLKQATDTQYF	TGTGCCAGCAGCTTGAAACAGGCCACAGATACGCAGTATTTT
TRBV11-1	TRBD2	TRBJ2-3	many	CASSLALAGGPGYTDTQYF	TGTGCCAGCAGCTTAGCACTAGCGGGAGGGCCTGGTTACACAGATACGCAGTATTTT
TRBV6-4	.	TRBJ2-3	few	CASSYESGSTDTQYF	TGTGCCAGCAGCTACGAAAGTGGCAGCACAGATACGCAGTATTTT
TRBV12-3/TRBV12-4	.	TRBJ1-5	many	CASSFGKNQPQHF	TGTGCCAGCAGTTTTGGCAAAAATCAGCCCCAGCATTTT
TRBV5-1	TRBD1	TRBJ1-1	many	CASSPDRDTEAFF	TGCGCCAGCAGCCCCGACAGGGATACTGAAGCTTTCTTT
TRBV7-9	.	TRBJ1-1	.	CASSLGEAGLAEAFF	TGTGCCAGCAGCTTAGGGGAGGCGGGACTTGCTGAAGCTTTCTTT
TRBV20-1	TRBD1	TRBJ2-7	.	CSATPGTGSPYEQYF	TGCAGTGCGACCCCCGGGACAGGGTCCCCCTACGAGCAGTACTTC
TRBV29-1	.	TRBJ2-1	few	CSVRRSAYNEQFF	TGCAGCGTCCGGAGGTCGGCGTACAATGAGCAGTTCTTC
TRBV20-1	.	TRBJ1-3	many	CSASTEGSGNTIYF	TGCAGTGCTAGTACTGAGGGCTCTGGAAACACCATATATTTT
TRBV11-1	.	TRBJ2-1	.	CASTSADTSQFF	TGTGCCAGCACTAGCGCCGACACCTCGCAATTCTTC
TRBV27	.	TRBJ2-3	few	CASSFRQTDTQYF	TGTGCCAGCAGTTTCAGGCAGACAGATACGCAGTATTTT
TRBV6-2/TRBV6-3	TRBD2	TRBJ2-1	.	CASRFRAGGNEQFF	TGTGCCAGCCGATTTAGGGCGGGAGGCAATGAGCAGTTCTTC
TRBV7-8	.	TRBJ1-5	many	CASSLRPGTSPGQPQHF	TGTGCCAGCAGCTTACGGCCGGGTACCTCCCCAGGCCAGCCCCAGCATTTT
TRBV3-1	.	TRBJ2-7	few	CASSQDTISYEQYF	TGTGCCAGCAGCCAGGACACTATCTCCTACGAGCAGTACTTC
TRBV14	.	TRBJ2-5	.	CASSDIGGGETQYF	TGTGCCAGCAGCGACATAGGGGGAGGCGAGACCCAGTACTTC
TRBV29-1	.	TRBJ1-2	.	CSVQGTSNYGYTF	TGCAGCGTCCAGGGTACGAGTAACTATGGCTACACCTTC
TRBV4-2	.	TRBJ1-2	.	CASSQDYLNYGYTF	TGTGCCAGCAGCCAAGATTATCTTAACTATGGCTACACCTTC